The T cell receptor (beta chain) described here comes from a study of cytomegalovirus exposure and HLA in healthy donors. Findings of the study overall: Specificity for CMV antigens was confirmed in vitro for a few of the CMV-associated chains.

This clone was detected only a few times. Its antigen is unidentified. In the PCR, 60 Vbeta and 13 Jbeta primers were used. Sequenced by immunoSEQ multiplex PCR; TCRdb stores in-frame clones only, minus some. Of some 110,000 clones listed, roughly 68% are singletons. The origin of this receptor is a woman aged 30 to 39 in good health and CMV-seronegative. The sequenced sample was PBMCs.

CDR3 bases: TGTGCCAGCAGCTCGCCAAACCCCGGGACAGGGCGATTGGGCTACACCTTC. Its protein is CASSSPNPGTGRLGYTF. This chain connects TRBV5-4 to TRBJ1-2, with 9 bases aligning to TRBD1. This CDR3 has 17 amino acids. V shed 3 bases and J 8 bases; nucleotides not matched to a gene: 17. Germline V lookup: CDR1 SGHNT, CDR2 YYREEE (reference sequence).